This entry describes one T cell receptor beta chain. As yet, its antigen is unknown. The sample originates from a study of untreated major depressive disorder. Points from the study as a whole: TRBV05-01 (Vbeta 5.1) usage was higher in CD4+ T cells of depressed patients than controls. Sequencing comparisons covered only three preselected Vbeta families.

Repertoires were generated with immunoSEQ multiplex PCR, while TCRdb's copy carries only in-frame clones and drops some. Seen here are approximately 24,000 clones, roughly nine tenths observed once, and the top ten hold roughly 0.72%. The CDR3 has 12 amino acids. The germline V and J ends were trimmed by 5 bases and 5 bases, with 9 bases remaining between them. CDR1 is MDHEN and CDR2 is SYDVKM in the germline V gene. The chain couples TRBV28 to TRBJ2-5; D is possibly TRBD1 or TRBD2 (6 bases each). The sequenced sample was CD4+ T cells from PBMCs. The sequence was collected from a woman in her thirties with major depressive disorder. CDR3 sequence: CASSQGRETQYF. CDR3 sequence (DNA): TGTGCCAGCAGTCAGGGGAGGGAGACCCAGTACTTC.